Each of the 28 T cell receptor beta chains below was sequenced from the same sample in a study of early T cells in non-severe SARS-CoV-2 infection. TCRdb reanalysed the 5' RACE reads using MiXCR and keeps one entry per CDR3 protein. The table records nearly 60,000 distinct CDR3 sequences, roughly an eighth of them present only once. Sequencing was done on a sample of whole blood. Receptor source: an adult who was a healthcare worker with PCR-confirmed SARS-CoV-2 infection or an uninfected control (not recorded which).

This clonotype was recorded many times. V gene TRBV20-1 combines with J gene TRBJ2-7; a weak D match, TRBD2 (6 bases). Trimming cost V 3 bases and J 0 bases, with 15 bases left between them. Germline loops: CDR1 DFQATT, CDR2 SNEGSKA (reference sequence). CDR3 length: 15 amino acids. The CDR3 sequence is CSASTPAGSSYEQYF. The CDR3 bases are TGCAGTGCTAGCACCCCCGCGGGGAGCTCCTACGAGCAGTACTTC.

The chain is built from TRBV11-2 and TRBJ2-7; perhaps TRBD1 as D (6 bases). CDR1 is SGHAT and CDR2 is FQNNGV in the germline V gene. This CDR3 has 13 amino acids. V lost 5 bases to trimming and J lost 1 base, with 9 bases between them. The CDR3 DNA sequence: TGTGCCAGCAGCCGGACAGAATCCTACGAGCAGTACTTC. This gives the protein CASSRTESYEQYF.

The chain recombines TRBV28 with TRBJ1-1, with unresolved D. This CDR3 comprises 13 residues. The germline V and J ends were trimmed by 8 bases and 7 bases, with 17 bases remaining between them. The germline V gene has CDR1 MDHEN and CDR2 SYDVKM. Here the CDR3 reads CASLEEGILEAFF. In nucleotides, the CDR3 is TGTGCCAGCTTGGAGGAAGGAATCCTTGAAGCTTTCTTT.

This clonotype was counted a few times. This chain joins TRBV18 and TRBJ1-1, with D maybe TRBD1 (5 bases). V lost 5 bases, J lost 3 bases, and 13 bases lay in between. CDR3 size: 14 residues. Germline CDR1 and CDR2: KGHSH and LQKENI. The CDR3: CASSSREGDTEAFF. The CDR3 nucleotides read TGTGCCAGCTCAAGCAGGGAAGGAGACACTGAAGCTTTCTTT.

This clonotype showed up just a few times. The gene calls are TRBV6-1 and TRBJ1-2; 7 nucleotides match TRBD1. This CDR3 has 13 residues. CDR1 is MNHNS and CDR2 is SASEGT in the germline V gene. With V trimmed by 6 bases and J by 2 bases, 3 bases remained unmatched. In DNA, the CDR3 is TGTGCCAGCAGGGGGACAGCCAACTATGGCTACACCTTC. It encodes CASRGTANYGYTF.

The chain has TRBV19 and TRBJ2-7, with D perhaps TRBD1 or TRBD2 (6 bases each). CDR1 is LNHDA and CDR2 is SQIVND in the germline V gene (reference sequence). The V end lost 6 bases, the J end lost 4 bases, and 22 bases lay between the germline ends. The CDR3 runs 16 residues. CDR3 region: CASSPDGGGRAYEQYF. CDR3 DNA sequence: TGTGCCAGTAGCCCCGACGGGGGCGGTCGGGCGTACGAGCAGTACTTC.

This clonotype was detected many times. The rearrangement uses TRBV4-3 and TRBJ2-1; 14 bases are a match to TRBD2. Germline loops: CDR1 LGHNA, CDR2 YSLEER. The J segment lost 8 bases and the V segment lost 3 bases, leaving 6 bases of the junction unmatched. The CDR3 is 16 residues long. In DNA form, the CDR3 reads TGCGCCAGCAGCCAGTCAGGGGGACTAGCGGGAGATGAGCAGTTCTTC. It yields the protein CASSQSGGLAGDEQFF.

In this sample, this clonotype turned up a few times. V and J are TRBV20-1 and TRBJ1-5; the D is unclear. This CDR3 region has 15 residues. Germline CDR1 reads DFQATT; CDR2 reads SNEGSKA (reference sequence). V was pared by 0 bases and J by 1 base, with 10 bases between. This CDR3 is CSARDSLGSNQPQHF. The CDR3 bases are TGCAGTGCTAGAGATAGCCTGGGGAGCAATCAGCCCCAGCATTTT.

This clonotype turned up a few times. The chain joins TRBV7-3 to TRBJ2-5; tentative D call: TRBD1 (5 bases). Trimming shortened V by 2 bases and J by 7 bases, and 11 bases separated the two germline ends. The CDR3 extends over 13 amino acids. From germline, CDR1 is SGHTA and CDR2 FQGTGA. CDR3 sequence (DNA): TGTGCCAGCAGCTTACAGGGTGCAGGGACCCAGTACTTC. It yields the protein CASSLQGAGTQYF.

The table lists this clonotype with a few counts. CDR3 amino acids: CASSVDTDTQYF. CDR3 sequence (DNA): TGTGCCAGCAGCGTAGATACAGATACGCAGTATTTT. The V call is TRBV9, the J call TRBJ2-3; unclear D gene. The CDR3 length is 12 residues. Germline CDR1 is SGDLS and CDR2 is YYNGEE. V was clipped by 0 bases and J by 3 bases, with 2 bases between them.

This clonotype occurred a few times. V is TRBV7-9 and J is TRBJ1-3, with a tentative D call TRBD1 (5 bases). The CDR3 sequence is 15 residues long. V was pared by 2 bases and J by 7 bases, with 15 bases between. Per the germline V gene, CDR1 is SEHNR and CDR2 is FQNEAQ (reference sequence). The CDR3 sequence is CASSLTAGPSNTIYF. CDR3 coding DNA: TGTGCCAGCAGCTTAACAGCAGGGCCGAGCAACACCATATATTTT.

Only a few counts were recorded for this clonotype. The chain carries TRBV6-2 or TRBV6-3 and TRBJ2-7; the match to TRBD1 covers 11 bases. Germline loops: CDR1 MNHEY, CDR2 SVGEGT. V lost 8 bases and J lost 2; bases outside the gene matches: 5. CDR3 size: 14 residues. In DNA, the CDR3 is TGTGCCAGCGAACCGGGACAGGGGGCCTACGAGCAGTACTTC. Its translation: CASEPGQGAYEQYF.

This clonotype was detected many times. V and J are TRBV18 and TRBJ2-1; D is unclear. The CDR3 is made up of 13 amino acids. Germline V lookup: CDR1 KGHSH, CDR2 LQKENI. Between the trimmed V and J ends, which lost 6 bases and 4 bases, there was a span of 10 bases. The CDR3 bases are TGTGCCAGCTCCCCCGACCAGTACAATGAGCAGTTCTTC. Translating it yields CASSPDQYNEQFF.

This clonotype came up many times. The gene calls are TRBV15 and TRBJ2-1, with D perhaps TRBD1 (6 bases). Germline-derived CDR1 and CDR2 are LNHNV and YYDKDF (reference sequence). The germline V and J ends were trimmed by 6 bases and 3 bases, with 15 bases remaining between them. The CDR3 spans 15 residues. In DNA form, the CDR3 reads TGTGCCACCAGTACTTGGCAGGGGTACTACAATGAGCAGTTCTTC. Encoded protein: CATSTWQGYYNEQFF.

This clonotype was detected ten times or more. This chain uses TRBV7-6 with TRBJ1-1, with TRBD1 identical over 7 bases. Per germline, CDR1 SGHVS and CDR2 FNYEAQ. CDR3 length equals 14 residues. Trimming removed 5 bases from V and 1 base from J; junction bases left unmatched: 4. CDR3 region: CASSLRQGNTEAFF. In DNA form, the CDR3 reads TGTGCCAGCAGCCTAAGACAGGGGAACACTGAAGCTTTCTTT.

This chain links TRBV4-3 with TRBJ1-1, with 8 bases aligning to TRBD1. V shed 0 bases, J shed 3 bases, and the junction held 3 bases outside the gene matches. Per the germline V gene, CDR1 is LGHNA and CDR2 is YSLEER. The CDR3 consists of 15 residues. CDR3 in amino acids: CASSQDSQGDTEAFF. In DNA, the CDR3 is TGCGCCAGCAGCCAAGATTCACAGGGGGACACTGAAGCTTTCTTT.

This clonotype was found a few times. The CDR3 protein is CASSPGLSEAFF. For the CDR3, the DNA is TGTGCCAGCAGCCCAGGACTTTCTGAAGCTTTCTTT. The rearrangement links TRBV7-3 to TRBJ1-1; D not certain. The V end lost 5 bases, the J end lost 6 bases, and 10 bases lay between the germline ends. Germline CDR1 and CDR2: SGHTA and FQGTGA. There are 12 residues in the CDR3.

As to this clonotype: The junction and the germline gene differ at one end; a read error may be behind it. The chain combines TRBV29-1 with TRBJ2-7; D possibly corresponds to TRBD1 (5 bases). Germline CDR1 and CDR2: SQVTM and ANQGSEA. The CDR3 covers 14 residues. The CDR3 region is CSIEDESGNYEQYF. Here the CDR3 DNA reads TGCAGCATTGAAGATGAATCAGGGAATTACGAGCAGTACTTC.

V gene TRBV9 combines with J gene TRBJ1-1; D gene ambiguous. This CDR3 is built from 14 residues. Germline lookup yields CDR1 SGDLS and CDR2 YYNGEE. V was cut by 0 bases and J by 6 bases, with 12 bases left in between. The CDR3 loop is CASSVVSGVAEAFF. For the CDR3, the DNA is TGTGCCAGCAGCGTAGTAAGCGGCGTCGCTGAAGCTTTCTTT.

The V gene is TRBV7-8, the J gene TRBJ2-3; D gene ambiguous. CDR1 and CDR2 (germline): SGHVS, FQNEAQ. This CDR3 contains 15 residues. V was trimmed by 1 base and J by 4 bases, leaving 12 bases between them. DNA for the CDR3: TGTGCCAGCAGCTTAGTAAGTTTGCAGTCAGATACGCAGTATTTT. This translates into CASSLVSLQSDTQYF.

This clonotype has more than one count but fewer than ten. The chain uses TRBV7-9 and TRBJ1-4; 8 nucleotides match TRBD1. Germline loops: CDR1 SEHNR, CDR2 FQNEAQ (reference sequence). J lost 5 bases, V lost 10 bases, and 6 bases had no gene match. The CDR3 has 13 amino acids. The CDR3 DNA reads TGTGCCACATCAGGGGGCCCCAATGAAAAACTGTTTTTT. As protein: CATSGGPNEKLFF. Filled out from reference TRBV7-9 and TRBJ1-4, the complete variable domain reads DTGVSQNPRHKITKRGQNVTFRCDPISEHNRLYWYRQTLGQGPEFLTYFQNEAQLEKSRLLSDRFSAERPKGSFSTLEIQRTEQGDSAMYLCATSGGPNEKLFFGSGTQLSVL.

The rearrangement links TRBV30 to TRBJ2-7; 13 bases are shared with TRBD2. The CDR3 extends over 13 amino acids. V shed 5 bases, J shed 2 bases, and the junction held 0 bases outside the gene matches. Germline values: CDR1 GTSNPN, CDR2 SVGIG (reference sequence). CDR3 bases: TGTGCCTGGGGACTAGCGGGAGCCTACGAGCAGTACTTC. Its protein product is CAWGLAGAYEQYF.

V is TRBV6-2 or TRBV6-3 and J is TRBJ2-1; 10 bases are shared with TRBD1. The germline V gene encodes CDR1 MNHEY and CDR2 SVGEGT. This CDR3 comprises 15 residues. The V and J ends lost 6 bases and 7 bases, in that order; junction bases with no gene match: 9. The CDR3 loop reads CASRSPGQGRNEQFF. CDR3 bases: TGTGCCAGCAGGTCTCCGGGACAGGGGAGGAATGAGCAGTTCTTC.

The chain has TRBV20-1 and TRBJ2-7, with 10 bases that match TRBD2. Germline CDR1 reads DFQATT; CDR2 reads SNEGSKA (reference sequence). This CDR3 region has 17 residues. The J segment lost 2 bases and the V segment lost 0 bases, leaving 10 bases of the junction unmatched. This chain's CDR3 is CSARDHTSGTSPYEQYF. The CDR3 nucleotides read TGCAGTGCTAGAGATCACACTAGCGGGACGTCCCCCTACGAGCAGTACTTC.

The table lists this clonotype with many counts. The chain joins TRBV12-3 or TRBV12-4 to TRBJ2-7; D ambiguous. V lost 6 bases, J lost 4 bases, and 7 bases lay in between. The CDR3 covers 11 residues. Here the CDR3 DNA reads TGTGCCAGCAGCATGGGGTACGAGCAGTACTTC. This codes for CASSMGYEQYF.

This clonotype was counted a few times. The chain couples TRBV19 to TRBJ1-5; D call uncertain. V lost 4 bases, J lost 6 bases, and 13 bases lay in between. The germline CDR1 and CDR2 sequences are LNHDA and SQIVND (reference sequence). The CDR3 extends over 14 amino acids. The CDR3 nucleotides are TGTGCCAGTAGTACGTTCTCGCAGAGTCAGCCCCAGCATTTT. This translates into CASSTFSQSQPQHF. Variable domain in full (rest from reference TRBV19 and TRBJ1-5): DGGITQSPKYLFRKEGQNVTLSCEQNLNHDAMYWYRQDPGQGLRLIYYSQIVNDFQKGDIAEGYSVSREKKESFPLTVTSAQKNPTAFYLCASSTFSQSQPQHFGDGTRLSIL.

In its sample, this clonotype was seen a few times. This sequence joins TRBV20-1 and TRBJ2-1, with 10 bases matching TRBD2. This CDR3 is built from 16 residues. V trimming: 0 bases; J trimming: 8 bases; junction bases outside the gene matches: 10. CDR1 and CDR2 from the germline V gene are DFQATT and SNEGSKA (reference sequence). The CDR3 is CSARDLASGSKDEQFF. The CDR3 DNA reads as TGCAGTGCTAGAGATTTGGCTAGCGGGAGTAAAGATGAGCAGTTCTTC.

This clonotype has ten or more counts. V and J are TRBV7-2 and TRBJ1-4; D gene uncertain. CDR3 length: 15 amino acids. V was shortened by 0 bases and J by 4 bases, with 9 bases between the two germline ends. Germline loops: CDR1 SGHTA, CDR2 FQGNSA. As DNA, the CDR3 is TGTGCCAGCAGCTTAGCAGGGCAGTTTAATGAAAAACTGTTTTTT. Its protein product is CASSLAGQFNEKLFF.